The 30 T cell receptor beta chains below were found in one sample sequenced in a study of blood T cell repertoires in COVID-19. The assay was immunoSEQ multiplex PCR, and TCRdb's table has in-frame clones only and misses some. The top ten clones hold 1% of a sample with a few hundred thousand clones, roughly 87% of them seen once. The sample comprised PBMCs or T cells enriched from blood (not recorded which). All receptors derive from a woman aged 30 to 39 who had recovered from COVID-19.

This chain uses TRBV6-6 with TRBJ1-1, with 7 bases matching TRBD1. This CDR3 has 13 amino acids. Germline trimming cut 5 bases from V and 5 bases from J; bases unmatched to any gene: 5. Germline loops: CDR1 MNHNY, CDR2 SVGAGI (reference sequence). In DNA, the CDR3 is TGTGCCAGCAGTCAGGGGGTTCCTACTGAAGCTTTCTTT. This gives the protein CASSQGVPTEAFF.

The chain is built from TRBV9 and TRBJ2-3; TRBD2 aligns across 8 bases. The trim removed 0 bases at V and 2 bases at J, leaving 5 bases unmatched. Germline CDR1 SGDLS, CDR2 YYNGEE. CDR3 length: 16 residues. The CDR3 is CASSVGSAGVTDTQYF. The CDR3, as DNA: TGTGCCAGCAGCGTAGGTTCAGCGGGGGTCACAGATACGCAGTATTTT.

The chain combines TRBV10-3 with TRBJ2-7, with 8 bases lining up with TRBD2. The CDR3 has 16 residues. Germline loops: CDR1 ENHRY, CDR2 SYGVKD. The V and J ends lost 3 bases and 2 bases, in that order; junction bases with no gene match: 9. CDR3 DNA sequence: TGTGCCATCAGTGAACTACCGCCGGGACTAGCCTACGAGCAGTACTTC. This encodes CAISELPPGLAYEQYF.

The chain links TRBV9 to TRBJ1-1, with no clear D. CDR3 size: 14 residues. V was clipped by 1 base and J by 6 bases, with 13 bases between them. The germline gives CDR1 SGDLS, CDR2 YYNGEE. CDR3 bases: TGTGCCAGCAGCGTACACGAGGGATTCGCTGAAGCTTTCTTT. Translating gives CASSVHEGFAEAFF. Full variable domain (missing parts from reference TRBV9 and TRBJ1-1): DSGVTQTPKHLITATGQRVTLRCSPRSGDLSVYWYQQSLDQGLQFLIQYYNGEERAKGNILERFSAQQFPDLHSELNLSSLELGDSALYFCASSVHEGFAEAFFGQGTRLTVV.

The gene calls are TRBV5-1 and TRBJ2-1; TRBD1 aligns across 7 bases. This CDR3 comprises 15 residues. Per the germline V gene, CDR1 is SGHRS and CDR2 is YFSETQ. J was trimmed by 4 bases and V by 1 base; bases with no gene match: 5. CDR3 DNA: TGCGCCAGCAGCTTGTCGGGACAGAAGTACAATGAGCAGTTCTTC. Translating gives CASSLSGQKYNEQFF.

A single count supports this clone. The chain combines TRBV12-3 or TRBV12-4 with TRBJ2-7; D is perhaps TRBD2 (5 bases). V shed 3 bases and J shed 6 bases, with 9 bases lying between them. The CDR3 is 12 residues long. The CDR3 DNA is TGTGCCAGCAGTTTTTCGGGATCCGAGCAGTACTTC. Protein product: CASSFSGSEQYF.

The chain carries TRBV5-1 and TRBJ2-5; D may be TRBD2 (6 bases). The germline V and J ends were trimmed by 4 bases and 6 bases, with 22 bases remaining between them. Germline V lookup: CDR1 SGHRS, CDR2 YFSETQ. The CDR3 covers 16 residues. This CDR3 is CASSPAAGQGGQTQYF. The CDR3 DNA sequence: TGCGCCAGCAGCCCCGCGGCGGGGCAGGGAGGACAGACCCAGTACTTC.

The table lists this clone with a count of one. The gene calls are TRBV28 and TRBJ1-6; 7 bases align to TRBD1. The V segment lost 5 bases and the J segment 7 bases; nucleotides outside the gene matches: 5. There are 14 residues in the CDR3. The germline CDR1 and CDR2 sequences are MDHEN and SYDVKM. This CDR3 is CASSITGENSPLHF. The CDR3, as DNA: TGTGCCAGCAGTATAACAGGGGAGAATTCACCCCTCCACTTT.

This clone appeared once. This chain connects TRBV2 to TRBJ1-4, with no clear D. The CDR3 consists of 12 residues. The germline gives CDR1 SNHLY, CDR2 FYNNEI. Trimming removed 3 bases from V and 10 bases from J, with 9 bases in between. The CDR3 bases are TGTGCCAGCAGTGATCAGGAGGGAAAACTGTTTTTT. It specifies CASSDQEGKLFF.

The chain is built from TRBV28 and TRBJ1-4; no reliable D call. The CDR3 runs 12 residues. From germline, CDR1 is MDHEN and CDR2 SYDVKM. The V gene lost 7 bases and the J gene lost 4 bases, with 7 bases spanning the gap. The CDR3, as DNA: TGTGCCAGCACGGGTGATAATGAAAAACTGTTTTTT. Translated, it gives CASTGDNEKLFF. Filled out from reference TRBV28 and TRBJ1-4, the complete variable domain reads DVKVTQSSRYLVKRTGEKVFLECVQDMDHENMFWYRQDPGLGLRLIYFSYDVKMKEKGDIPEGYSVSREKKERFSLILESASTNQTSMYLCASTGDNEKLFFGSGTQLSVL.

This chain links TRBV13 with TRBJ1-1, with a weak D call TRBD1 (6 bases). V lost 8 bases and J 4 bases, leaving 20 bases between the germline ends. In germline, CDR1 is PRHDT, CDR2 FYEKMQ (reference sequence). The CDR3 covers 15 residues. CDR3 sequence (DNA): TGTGCCAGCCATATGGGGGCAGGGGCGTCCACTGAAGCTTTCTTT. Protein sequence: CASHMGAGASTEAFF.

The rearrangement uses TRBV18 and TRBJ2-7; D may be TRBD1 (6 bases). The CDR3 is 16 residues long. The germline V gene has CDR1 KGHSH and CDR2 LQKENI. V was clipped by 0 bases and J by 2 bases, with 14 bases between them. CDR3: CASSPPSGVRAYEQYF. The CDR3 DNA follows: TGTGCCAGCTCACCACCGTCAGGGGTTCGGGCCTACGAGCAGTACTTC.

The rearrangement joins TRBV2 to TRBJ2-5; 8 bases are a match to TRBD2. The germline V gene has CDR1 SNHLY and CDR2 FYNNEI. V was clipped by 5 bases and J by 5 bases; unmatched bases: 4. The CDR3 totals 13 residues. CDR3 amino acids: CASSTTSVETQYF. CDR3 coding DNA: TGTGCCAGCAGTACGACTAGCGTGGAGACCCAGTACTTC. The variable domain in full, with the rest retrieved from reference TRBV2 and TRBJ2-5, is EPEVTQTPSHQVTQMGQEVILRCVPISNHLYFYWYRQILGQKVEFLVSFYNNEISEKSEIFDDQFSVERPDGSNFTLKIRSTKLEDSAMYFCASSTTSVETQYFGPGTRLLVL.

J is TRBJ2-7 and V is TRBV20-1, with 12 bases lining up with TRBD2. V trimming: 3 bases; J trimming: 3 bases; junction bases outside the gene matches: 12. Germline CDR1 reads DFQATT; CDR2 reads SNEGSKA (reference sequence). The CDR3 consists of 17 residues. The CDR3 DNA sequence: TGCAGTGCTAGTCCCGGACTAGCGGGGCCCCCAGGCTACGAGCAGTACTTC. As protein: CSASPGLAGPPGYEQYF.

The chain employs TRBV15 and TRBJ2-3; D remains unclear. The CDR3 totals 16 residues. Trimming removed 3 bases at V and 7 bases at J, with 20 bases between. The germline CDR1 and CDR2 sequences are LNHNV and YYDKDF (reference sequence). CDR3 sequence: CATSSATTVYIHTQYF. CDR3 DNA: TGTGCCACCAGCAGCGCGACAACCGTCTATATCCATACGCAGTATTTT.

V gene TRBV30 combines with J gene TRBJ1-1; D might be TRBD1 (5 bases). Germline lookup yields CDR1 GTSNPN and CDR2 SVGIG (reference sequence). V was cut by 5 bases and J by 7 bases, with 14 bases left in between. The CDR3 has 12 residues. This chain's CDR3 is CAWQRGLGEAFF. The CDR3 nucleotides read TGTGCCTGGCAAAGGGGACTCGGTGAAGCTTTCTTT.

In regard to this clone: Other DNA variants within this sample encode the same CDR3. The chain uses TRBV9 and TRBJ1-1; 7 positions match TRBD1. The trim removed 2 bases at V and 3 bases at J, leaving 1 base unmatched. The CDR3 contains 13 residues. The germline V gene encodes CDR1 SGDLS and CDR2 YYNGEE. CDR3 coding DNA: TGTGCCAGCAGCGTCGACAGGGACACTGAAGCTTTCTTT. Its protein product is CASSVDRDTEAFF.

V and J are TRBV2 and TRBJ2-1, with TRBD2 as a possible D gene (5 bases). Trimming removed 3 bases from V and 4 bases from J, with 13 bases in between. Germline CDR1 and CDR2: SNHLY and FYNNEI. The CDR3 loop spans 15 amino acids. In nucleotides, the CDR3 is TGTGCCAGCAGTGACTCTAGTGGGAGTTACAATGAGCAGTTCTTC. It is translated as CASSDSSGSYNEQFF.

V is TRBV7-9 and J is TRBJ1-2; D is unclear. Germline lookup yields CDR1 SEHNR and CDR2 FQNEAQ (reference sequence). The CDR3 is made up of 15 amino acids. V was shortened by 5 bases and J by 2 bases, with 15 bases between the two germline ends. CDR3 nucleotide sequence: TGTGCCAGCAGCATTGAGACGGGATCAAACTATGGCTACACCTTC. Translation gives CASSIETGSNYGYTF.

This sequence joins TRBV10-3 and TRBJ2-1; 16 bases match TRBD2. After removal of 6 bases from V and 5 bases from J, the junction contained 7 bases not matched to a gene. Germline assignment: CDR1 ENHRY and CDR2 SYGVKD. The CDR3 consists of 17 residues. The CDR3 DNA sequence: TGTGCCATCAGCGGGACTAGCGGGGGGGCGCTCAACAATGAGCAGTTCTTC. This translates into CAISGTSGGALNNEQFF.

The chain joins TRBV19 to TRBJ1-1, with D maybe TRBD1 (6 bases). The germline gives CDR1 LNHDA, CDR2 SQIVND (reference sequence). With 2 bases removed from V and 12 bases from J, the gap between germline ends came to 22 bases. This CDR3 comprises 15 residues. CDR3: CASSITPGVGLGPFF. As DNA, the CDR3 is TGTGCCAGTAGTATAACCCCAGGGGTCGGCCTCGGGCCTTTCTTT. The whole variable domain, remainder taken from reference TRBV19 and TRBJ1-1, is DGGITQSPKYLFRKEGQNVTLSCEQNLNHDAMYWYRQDPGQGLRLIYYSQIVNDFQKGDIAEGYSVSREKKESFPLTVTSAQKNPTAFYLCASSITPGVGLGPFFGQGTRLTVV.

CDR3 residues: CASSPRTSGATDTQYF. The DNA of the CDR3 is TGTGCCAGCAGCCCCCGGACTAGCGGAGCCACAGATACGCAGTATTTT. The chain is built from TRBV7-2 and TRBJ2-3; TRBD2 matches 10 bases. CDR3 size: 16 residues. Trimming removed 5 bases from V and 2 bases from J; junction bases left unmatched: 7. CDR1 is SGHTA and CDR2 is FQGNSA in the germline V gene.

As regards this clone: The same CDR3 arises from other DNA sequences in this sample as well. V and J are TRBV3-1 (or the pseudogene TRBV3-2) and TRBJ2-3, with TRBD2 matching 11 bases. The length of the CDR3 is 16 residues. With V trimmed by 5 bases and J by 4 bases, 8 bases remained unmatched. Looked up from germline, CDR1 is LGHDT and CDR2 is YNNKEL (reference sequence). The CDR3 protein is CASSYSSGGRSDTQYF. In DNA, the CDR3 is TGTGCCAGCAGCTACTCTAGCGGGGGGCGTTCAGATACGCAGTATTTT.

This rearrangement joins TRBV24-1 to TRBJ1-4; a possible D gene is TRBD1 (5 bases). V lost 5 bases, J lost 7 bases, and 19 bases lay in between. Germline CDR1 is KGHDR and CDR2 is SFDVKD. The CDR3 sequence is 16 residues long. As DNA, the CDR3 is TGTGCCACCAGTGTTCCGGACGGGGGAGGGCGTGAAAAACTGTTTTTT. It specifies CATSVPDGGGREKLFF.

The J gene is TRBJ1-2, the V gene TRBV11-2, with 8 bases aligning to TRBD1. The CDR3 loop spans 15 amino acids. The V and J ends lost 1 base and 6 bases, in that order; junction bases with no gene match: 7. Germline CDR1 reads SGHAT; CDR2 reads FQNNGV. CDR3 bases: TGTGCCAGCAGCTTAGGGACAGGGTCCTATCATGGCTACACCTTC. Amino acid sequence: CASSLGTGSYHGYTF.

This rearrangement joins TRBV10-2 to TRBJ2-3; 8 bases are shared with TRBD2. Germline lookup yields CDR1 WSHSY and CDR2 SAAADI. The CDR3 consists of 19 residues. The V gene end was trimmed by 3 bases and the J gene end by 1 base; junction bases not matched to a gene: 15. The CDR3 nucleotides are TGCGCCAGCAGTGAAGGCGGCGGGGGGCTGTTCTTGGGCACAGATACGCAGTATTTT. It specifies CASSEGGGGLFLGTDTQYF.

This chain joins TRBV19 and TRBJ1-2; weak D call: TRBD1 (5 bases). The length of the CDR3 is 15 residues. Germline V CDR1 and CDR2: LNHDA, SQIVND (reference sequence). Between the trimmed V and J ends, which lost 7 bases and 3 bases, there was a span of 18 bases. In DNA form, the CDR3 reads TGTGCCAGTAATTTTCCTGCGGGGGAGGACTATGGCTACACCTTC. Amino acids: CASNFPAGEDYGYTF.

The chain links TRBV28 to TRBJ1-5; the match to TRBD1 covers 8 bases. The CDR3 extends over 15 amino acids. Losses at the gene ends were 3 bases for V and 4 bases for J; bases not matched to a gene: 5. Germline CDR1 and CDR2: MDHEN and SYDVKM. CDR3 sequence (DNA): TGTGCCAGCAGTTTCCCGGGGACAGGAAATCAGCCCCAGCATTTT. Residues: CASSFPGTGNQPQHF.

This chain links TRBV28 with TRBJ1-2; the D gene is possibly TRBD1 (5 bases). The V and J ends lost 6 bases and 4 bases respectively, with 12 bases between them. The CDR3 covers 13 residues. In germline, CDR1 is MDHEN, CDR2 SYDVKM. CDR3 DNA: TGTGCCAGCAGCCCGGGGGGGGGCTATGGCTACACCTTC. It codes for CASSPGGGYGYTF.

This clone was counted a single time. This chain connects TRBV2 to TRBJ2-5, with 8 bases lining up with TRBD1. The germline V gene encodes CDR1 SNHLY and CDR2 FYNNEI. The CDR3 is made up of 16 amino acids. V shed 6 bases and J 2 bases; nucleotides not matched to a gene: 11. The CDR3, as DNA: TGTGCCAGCAGATCCACCGCCCGGACAGGGCAAGAGACCCAGTACTTC. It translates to CASRSTARTGQETQYF.